The 20 T cell receptor beta chains presented below share a single source sample, sequenced in a study of CD4 and CD8 cells across lung adenocarcinoma regions. TCRdb itself ran the PCR reads through MiXCR, one entry per CDR3 protein. This sample has 4,500 to 6,000 distinct CDR3 sequences, with just under 60% found just once. The sample taken for sequencing was CD4+ T cells from the center of a lung tumor. All receptors come from a male donor with lung adenocarcinoma. The CD4 and CD8 labels of this study may be unreliable.

This clonotype was picked up one time. V usage is TRBV6-4 and J usage is TRBJ2-5; either TRBD1 or TRBD2 may supply D (5 bases each). This CDR3 region has 15 residues. Germline CDR1 is MRHNA and CDR2 is SNTAGT. With 9 bases removed from V and 4 bases from J, the gap between germline ends came to 21 bases. The CDR3: CARGDGARAPETQYF. DNA of the CDR3: TGTGCCAGGGGTGACGGGGCCCGTGCCCCAGAGACCCAGTACTTC.

This sequence joins TRBV6-1 and TRBJ2-3; D remains unclear. Trimming shortened V by 5 bases and J by 5 bases, and 11 bases separated the two germline ends. In germline, CDR1 is MNHNS, CDR2 SASEGT. This CDR3 has 13 amino acids. CDR3 amino acids: CASSRQAKDTQYF. The CDR3 bases are TGTGCCAGCAGTAGGCAGGCAAAAGATACGCAGTATTTT.

In this sample, this clonotype is medium-sized. The rearrangement joins TRBV6-1 to TRBJ1-4; D remains ambiguous. Germline V gene data show CDR1 as MNHNS and CDR2 as SASEGT. Trimming pared 0 bases from V and 0 bases from J, leaving 11 bases between. The CDR3 covers 17 residues. CDR3 bases: TGTGCCAGCAGTGAAGCGAGCCCACTCGCAACTAATGAAAAACTGTTTTTT. It translates to CASSEASPLATNEKLFF.

This rearrangement joins TRBV6-1 to TRBJ2-7; TRBD1 is a possible D gene (5 bases). V lost 7 bases, J lost 5 bases, and 18 bases lay in between. Germline V gives CDR1 MNHNS, CDR2 SASEGT. CDR3 length: 14 residues. For the CDR3, the DNA is TGTGCCAGCAATCCATGGGGCGTTTCGAACGAGCAGTACTTC. As protein: CASNPWGVSNEQYF.

V usage is TRBV7-8 and J usage is TRBJ1-4; D may be TRBD1 (5 bases). CDR3 length: 12 amino acids. Germline CDR1 SGHVS, CDR2 FQNEAQ. V shed 5 bases and J shed 11 bases, with 12 bases lying between them. The CDR3: CASSPFEGKLFF. DNA for the CDR3: TGTGCCAGCAGCCCATTCGAGGGGAAACTGTTTTTT.

The chain carries TRBV6-5 and TRBJ2-7; TRBD1 aligns across 7 bases. J lost 0 bases, V lost 2 bases, and 1 base had no gene match. Germline assignment: CDR1 MNHEY and CDR2 SVGAGI. The CDR3 totals 14 residues. The DNA of the CDR3 is TGTGCCAGCAGTTACCGGGACAGCTCCTACGAGCAGTACTTC. Its protein is CASSYRDSSYEQYF.

This chain joins TRBV7-2 and TRBJ1-2; D unresolved. Per germline, CDR1 SGHTA and CDR2 FQGNSA. The ends were cut back, 1 base at V and 5 bases at J, with 5 bases in the middle. The CDR3 totals 12 residues. CDR3 amino acids: CASSLGAYGYTF. CDR3 coding DNA: TGTGCCAGCAGCTTAGGTGCATATGGCTACACCTTC.

This chain uses TRBV7-8 with TRBJ2-1; D is uncertain. Trimming took off 6 bases at V and 4 bases at J, with 16 bases between the two ends. The CDR3 contains 15 residues. The germline gives CDR1 SGHVS, CDR2 FQNEAQ. The CDR3 sequence is CASRTQLTSYNEQFF. CDR3 DNA: TGTGCCAGCAGGACCCAACTTACCTCTTACAATGAGCAGTTCTTC.

This clonotype was picked up a small number of times. This chain uses TRBV6-2 or TRBV6-3 with TRBJ2-1; no clear D. Trimming removed 4 bases at V and 5 bases at J, with 15 bases between. Per germline, CDR1 MNHEY and CDR2 SVGEGT. The CDR3 spans 15 residues. CDR3 nucleotides: TGTGCCAGCAGTTCCCCCCAGCCGGGCCACAATGAGCAGTTCTTC. Its translation is CASSSPQPGHNEQFF.

This clonotype was picked up one time. The rearrangement joins TRBV6-1 to TRBJ2-3; D unresolved. Gene TRBJ2-7 matches the end of the DNA better, so the J call may be wrong. CDR3 length equals 13 residues. Germline CDR1 is MNHNS and CDR2 is SASEGT. CDR3 DNA sequence: TGTGCCAGCAGTGAAGGCGACGAAGAGACGCAGTACTTC. Its protein is CASSEGDEETQYF.

Only a few counts were recorded for this clonotype. CDR3 DNA: TGTGCCAGCAGTTATCAACTAACAGGGGACGGCTACACCTTC. The encoded protein is CASSYQLTGDGYTF. The gene calls are TRBV6-5 and TRBJ1-2, with 7 bases aligning to TRBD1. The V gene end was trimmed by 3 bases and the J gene end by 8 bases; junction bases not matched to a gene: 9. This CDR3 is built from 14 residues. Germline CDR1 and CDR2: MNHEY and SVGAGI.

A word on this clonotype: One end of the junction fails to match germline, which may point to a read error. The J gene is TRBJ2-3, the V gene TRBV6-1, with D tentatively TRBD1 or TRBD2 (6 bases each). Germline V CDR1 and CDR2: MNHNS, SASEGT. The CDR3 is 17 amino acids. The DNA of the CDR3 is TGTGCCAGCAGTGGGGGGGCGGGGAGCGGTGAAGAGGAGACGCAGTATTTC. Its protein is CASSGGAGSGEEETQYF.

Points on this clonotype: The germline gene is not matched at one end of the junction; a read error may be the cause. This chain connects TRBV6-1 to TRBJ2-3, with D perhaps being TRBD1 or TRBD2 (5 bases each). The germline gives CDR1 MNHNS, CDR2 SASEGT. This CDR3 is 17 amino acids long. The CDR3 loop is CASSEVTGGSSTETQYF. The CDR3 bases are TGTGCCAGCAGTGAAGTTACTGGGGGTTCGAGCACAGAGACCCAGTATTTC.

The gene calls are TRBV6-1 and TRBJ2-1; D may match TRBD1 or TRBD2 (7 bases each). Trimming removed 7 bases from V and 8 bases from J, with 27 bases in between. Germline CDR1 is MNHNS and CDR2 is SASEGT. The CDR3 covers 17 residues. CDR3 loop: CASTYTGVGRGGDEQFF. CDR3 bases: TGTGCCAGCACCTACACCGGGGTGGGCAGGGGGGGCGATGAGCAGTTCTTC.

This clonotype was detected only a few times. The CDR3 sequence: CASSSPYLTYEQYF. DNA for the CDR3: TGTGCCAGCAGCTCCCCTTATCTCACTTACGAGCAGTACTTC. The chain uses TRBV7-2 and TRBJ2-5; D is ambiguous. The DNA end is a closer match to TRBJ2-7, so the J assignment may be wrong. Germline V CDR1 and CDR2: SGHTA, FQGNSA. The length of the CDR3 is 14 residues.

The rearrangement links TRBV6-1 to TRBJ1-2; no clear D gene. The CDR3 loop spans 15 amino acids. CDR1 and CDR2 from the germline V gene are MNHNS and SASEGT. The V end was cut by 0 bases, the J end by 2 bases, with 10 bases between. The CDR3 DNA reads TGTGCCAGCAGTGAAGCGCCGGCCAGGAACTATGGCTACACCTTC. Protein: CASSEAPARNYGYTF.

The chain carries TRBV28 and TRBJ1-1; 7 positions agree with TRBD1. The CDR3 totals 15 residues. After removal of 6 bases from V and 1 base from J, the junction contained 8 bases not matched to a gene. Germline V CDR1 and CDR2: MDHEN, SYDVKM. CDR3 sequence (DNA): TGTGCCAGCAGCTCTACTGGGACAGCGAACACTGAAGCTTTCTTT. This encodes CASSSTGTANTEAFF.

The chain employs TRBV27 and TRBJ2-7; TRBD1 aligns across 7 bases. The CDR3 extends over 14 amino acids. From germline, CDR1 is MNHEY and CDR2 SMNVEV (reference sequence). Trimming cost V 5 bases and J 9 bases; bases outside gene matches: 13. The CDR3 sequence is CASSPPGTEPRQYF. The CDR3 DNA reads TGTGCCAGCAGTCCCCCCGGGACAGAGCCCCGGCAGTACTTC.

Worth noting for this clonotype: This clone may be a read error of a much larger clone one base away. This chain joins TRBV6-1 and TRBJ2-1; TRBD2 aligns across 8 bases. Looked up from germline, CDR1 is MNHNS and CDR2 is SASEGT. The CDR3 totals 14 residues. The CDR3 nucleotides are TGTACCAGCAAACTAGCGGCAAGTTTCAATGAGCAGTTCTTC. Its protein is CTSKLAASFNEQFF.

A remark on this clonotype: One end of the junction varies from germline; a read error may be responsible. V usage is TRBV10-1 and J usage is TRBJ2-4; a weak D match, TRBD2 (6 bases). Germline V gene data show CDR1 as WNHNN and CDR2 as SYGVQD (reference sequence). The CDR3 contains 15 residues. The chain's CDR3 is CGSGPGLGSKNTQYF. As DNA, the CDR3 is TGCGGCAGCGGACCGGGACTGGGATCCAAAAACACGCAGTACTTC.